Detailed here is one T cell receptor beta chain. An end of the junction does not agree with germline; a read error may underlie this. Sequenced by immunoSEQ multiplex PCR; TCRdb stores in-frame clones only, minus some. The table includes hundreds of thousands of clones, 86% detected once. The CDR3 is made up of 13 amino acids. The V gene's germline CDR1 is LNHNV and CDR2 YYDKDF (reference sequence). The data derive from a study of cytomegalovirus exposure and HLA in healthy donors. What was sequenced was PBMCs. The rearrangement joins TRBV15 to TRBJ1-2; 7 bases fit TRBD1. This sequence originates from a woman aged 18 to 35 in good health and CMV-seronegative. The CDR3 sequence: CATSRDRVRGYTF. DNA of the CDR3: TGTGCCACCAGCCGAGACAGGGTACGAGGCTACACCTTC.